Below, 19 T cell receptor beta chains from the same sample are listed, as sequenced in a study of cytomegalovirus exposure and HLA in healthy donors. A multiplex PCR was run with 60 Vbeta primers and 13 Jbeta primers. Some clones are missing from TCRdb's copy, which holds only in-frame ones; the method was immunoSEQ multiplex PCR. The sample holds nearly 95,000 clones; less than 8% are singletons and the top ten take 2% to 2.5%. Sequenced material: PBMCs. These receptors all stem from a man aged 45-65 years in good health and CMV-seronegative.

This clone was detected a few times. This chain uses TRBV7-9 with TRBJ2-6, with 7 bases aligning to TRBD1. J gave up 0 bases and V 3 bases, and 2 bases lay outside the gene matches. CDR1 is SEHNR and CDR2 is FQNEAQ in the germline V gene (reference sequence). There are 16 residues in the CDR3. CDR3 nucleotides: TGTGCCAGCAGCTTGGGACAGATCTCTGGGGCCAACGTCCTGACTTTC. Translating gives CASSLGQISGANVLTF.

This clone was observed a few times. This sequence joins TRBV9 and TRBJ2-2; D is unresolved. The CDR3 totals 14 residues. Trimming took 2 bases from V and 1 from J, leaving 6 bases between them. The germline CDR1 and CDR2 sequences are SGDLS and YYNGEE. CDR3: CASSVIWNTGELFF. CDR3 bases: TGTGCCAGCAGCGTTATATGGAACACCGGGGAGCTGTTTTTT.

V is TRBV27 and J is TRBJ2-1; the D gene is possibly TRBD1 (5 bases). Trimming took off 7 bases at V and 6 bases at J, with 16 bases between the two ends. The CDR3 is 14 amino acids. The V gene's germline CDR1 is MNHEY and CDR2 SMNVEV (reference sequence). As DNA, the CDR3 is TGTGCCAGCAAAATTAGGGGTTTATTCAATGAGCAGTTCTTC. Residues: CASKIRGLFNEQFF.

The chain recombines TRBV2 with TRBJ2-3; TRBD2 matches at 11 bases. Trimming at V came to 5 bases and at J to 0 bases, leaving 13 bases not matched to a gene. In germline, CDR1 is SNHLY, CDR2 FYNNEI. The CDR3 has 19 residues. CDR3 sequence: CASSRTGTSGLMSTDTQYF. The CDR3 bases are TGTGCCAGCAGTCGGACCGGGACTAGCGGTTTAATGAGCACAGATACGCAGTATTTT. The entire variable domain, with the rest obtained from reference TRBV2 and TRBJ2-3, is as follows: EPEVTQTPSHQVTQMGQEVILRCVPISNHLYFYWYRQILGQKVEFLVSFYNNEISEKSEIFDDQFSVERPDGSNFTLKIRSTKLEDSAMYFCASSRTGTSGLMSTDTQYFGPGTRLTVL.

The chain uses TRBV5-5 and TRBJ1-2; 9 nucleotides agree with TRBD1. CDR3 length: 15 amino acids. Trimming cost V 0 bases and J 2 bases; bases outside gene matches: 2. Germline values: CDR1 SGHKS, CDR2 YYEKEE (reference sequence). CDR3 in DNA: TGTGCCAGCAGCTTGGAAGGGACAGGGAACTATGGCTACACCTTC. Translated: CASSLEGTGNYGYTF. Full variable domain (outside the CDR3, taken from reference TRBV5-5 and TRBJ1-2): DAGVTQSPTHLIKTRGQQVTLRCSPISGHKSVSWYQQVLGQGPQFIFQYYEKEERGRGNFPDRFSARQFPNYSSELNVNALLLGDSALYLCASSLEGTGNYGYTFGSGTRLTVV.

The rearrangement links TRBV7-9 to TRBJ2-2, with 14 bases lining up with TRBD2. The CDR3 is made up of 17 amino acids. From germline, CDR1 is SEHNR and CDR2 FQNEAQ (reference sequence). After removal of 2 bases from V and 5 bases from J, the junction contained 4 bases not matched to a gene. CDR3 region: CASSLSGTSGSTGELFF. CDR3 coding DNA: TGTGCCAGCAGCTTATCTGGGACTAGCGGGAGTACCGGGGAGCTGTTTTTT.

In its sample, this clone was seen a few times. V is TRBV7-2 and J is TRBJ1-1; D perhaps matches TRBD1 (6 bases). Trimming shortened V by 4 bases and J by 4 bases, and 10 bases separated the two germline ends. The CDR3 is 13 amino acids. CDR1 SGHTA and CDR2 FQGNSA come from the germline V gene. The CDR3 sequence is CASSSSRGTEAFF. As DNA, the CDR3 is TGTGCCAGCAGCTCCTCCAGGGGCACTGAAGCTTTCTTT.

V and J are TRBV29-1 and TRBJ2-7, with D perhaps TRBD1 (5 bases). CDR3 length: 13 residues. The germline V gene has CDR1 SQVTM and CDR2 ANQGSEA. Trimming removed 4 bases from V and 1 base from J, with 11 bases in between. CDR3 coding DNA: TGCAGCGTTGGTTGGGGCCGGTCCTACGAGCAGTACTTC. Its translation is CSVGWGRSYEQYF.

This clone was counted a few times. As DNA, the CDR3 is TGTGCCAGCAGCGGGGGGGATGGCCGGGGAAGAACCGGGGAGCTGTTTTTT. As protein: CASSGGDGRGRTGELFF. This chain connects TRBV5-4 to TRBJ2-2; 7 nucleotides match TRBD2. This CDR3 is built from 17 residues. Germline values: CDR1 SGHNT, CDR2 YYREEE (reference sequence). V was pared by 4 bases and J by 5 bases, with 14 bases of the junction left unmatched.

In its sample, this clone was seen a few times. V and J are TRBV25-1 and TRBJ1-6, with D possibly being TRBD1 (6 bases). Trimming removed 6 bases at V and 4 bases at J, with 7 bases between. Germline CDR1 is MGHDK and CDR2 is SYGVNS. CDR3 length equals 13 residues. The CDR3: CASRDRYNSPLHF. In DNA, the CDR3 is TGTGCCAGCAGGGACAGATATAATTCACCCCTCCACTTT.

The rearrangement links TRBV19 to TRBJ1-3; D is possibly TRBD1 (6 bases). This CDR3 spans 17 amino acids. CDR1 and CDR2 (germline): LNHDA, SQIVND (reference sequence). The germline V and J ends were trimmed by 5 bases and 0 bases, with 17 bases remaining between them. CDR3 amino acids: CASSPTGSNYSGNTIYF. The CDR3 bases are TGTGCCAGTAGTCCCACAGGGAGCAACTACTCTGGAAACACCATATATTTT.

As to this clone: Additional DNA sequences in this sample encode the identical CDR3. The CDR3, as DNA: TGTGCCAGCAGCTTGGGTGCGGGGGGACACACCGGGGAGCTGTTTTTT. The encoded protein is CASSLGAGGHTGELFF. The chain joins TRBV5-6 to TRBJ2-2; 8 bases map to TRBD2. The CDR3 is 16 amino acids. The junction had 4 bases not matched to a gene; V was cut back by 0 bases and J by 3 bases. Germline assignment: CDR1 SGHDT and CDR2 YYEEEE.

This rearrangement joins TRBV15 to TRBJ2-1, with D perhaps TRBD1 (6 bases). Germline lookup yields CDR1 LNHNV and CDR2 YYDKDF (reference sequence). The length of the CDR3 is 15 residues. Trimming left V 4 bases short and J 0 bases short, with 10 bases between. The DNA of the CDR3 is TGTGCCACCAGCACCTCGGGACACTCCTACAATGAGCAGTTCTTC. This translates into CATSTSGHSYNEQFF.

The genes are TRBV6-4 and TRBJ1-2; 8 positions match TRBD1. The CDR3 runs to 13 residues. The junction had 7 bases not matched to a gene; V was cut back by 7 bases and J by 6 bases. Germline CDR1 reads MRHNA; CDR2 reads SNTAGT. The CDR3 DNA follows: TGTGCCAGCAATGGACAGGGCCCCGATGGCTACACCTTC. It translates to CASNGQGPDGYTF.

In its sample, this clone was seen a few times. This rearrangement joins TRBV5-4 to TRBJ1-2, with 7 nucleotides matching TRBD1. The trim removed 3 bases at V and 0 bases at J, leaving 2 bases unmatched. Germline lookup yields CDR1 SGHNT and CDR2 YYREEE (reference sequence). The CDR3 sequence is 14 residues long. The CDR3 DNA follows: TGTGCCAGCAGCTCGGGACAGACTAACTATGGCTACACCTTC. The encoded protein is CASSSGQTNYGYTF.

This clone was detected only a few times. V is TRBV5-1 and J is TRBJ2-1; D perhaps matches TRBD2 (5 bases). Trimming removed 0 bases from V and 7 bases from J, with 17 bases in between. Germline V CDR1 and CDR2: SGHRS, YFSETQ. The length of the CDR3 is 16 residues. CDR3 sequence (DNA): TGCGCCAGCAGCTTGGAAAGATCCCCTAGCCCTAATGAGCAGTTCTTC. Its translation: CASSLERSPSPNEQFF.

A remark on this clone: A junction boundary mismatches the germline segment, possibly from a read error. CDR3 nucleotide sequence: TGTGTCAGCACATCCCCGAGCTACGAGCAGTACTTC. This codes for CVSTSPSYEQYF. The chain recombines TRBV6-5 with TRBJ2-7, with D hard to call. Looked up from germline, CDR1 is MNHEY and CDR2 is SVGAGI. The length of the CDR3 is 12 residues.

The V and J genes are TRBV7-3 and TRBJ2-2, with D perhaps TRBD1 (6 bases). This CDR3 has 15 amino acids. Germline V gene sequence: CDR1 SGHTA, CDR2 FQGTGA. V was shortened by 7 bases and J by 5 bases, with 17 bases between the two germline ends. The CDR3 nucleotides are TGTGCCAGCACCCCCGGGGCAGGGGAGACCGGGGAGCTGTTTTTT. This translates into CASTPGAGETGELFF.

The gene calls are TRBV5-4 and TRBJ2-6, with D maybe TRBD1 (5 bases). CDR3 length: 15 residues. Germline CDR1 SGHNT, CDR2 YYREEE (reference sequence). Trimming removed 0 bases from V and 4 bases from J, with 8 bases in between. CDR3 protein: CASSLEGPGANVLTF. CDR3 bases: TGTGCCAGCAGCTTGGAGGGGCCCGGGGCCAACGTCCTGACTTTC.